This paragraph reports one TCR beta chain. Its cognate antigen is unknown. At one boundary the junction diverges from the germline segment, which might be a read error. Germline assignment: CDR1 SGHDT and CDR2 YYEEEE. This CDR3 is built from 15 residues. The lymph nodes were axillary draining lymph nodes from breast cancer patients. These data belong to a study of breast tumors, draining lymph nodes, adjacent tissues. Study results and limitations: That most tumor T cells come from lymph nodes remained unproven.

TCRdb passed the multiplex PCR reads through MiXCR, listing each CDR3 protein once. This table holds about 150,000 distinct CDR3 sequences, around 24% found once. This chain links TRBV5-6 with TRBJ2-1, with 8 bases fitting TRBD1. The TCR sequence derives from a female donor with breast cancer. Some clones in this sample may be carry-over from other donors' samples. Specimen: axillary lymph node tissue. The CDR3: CASSLSQGAYNEQSF. CDR3 bases: TGTGCCAGCAGCTTGTCTCAGGGGGCTTACAATGAGCAGTCCTTC.